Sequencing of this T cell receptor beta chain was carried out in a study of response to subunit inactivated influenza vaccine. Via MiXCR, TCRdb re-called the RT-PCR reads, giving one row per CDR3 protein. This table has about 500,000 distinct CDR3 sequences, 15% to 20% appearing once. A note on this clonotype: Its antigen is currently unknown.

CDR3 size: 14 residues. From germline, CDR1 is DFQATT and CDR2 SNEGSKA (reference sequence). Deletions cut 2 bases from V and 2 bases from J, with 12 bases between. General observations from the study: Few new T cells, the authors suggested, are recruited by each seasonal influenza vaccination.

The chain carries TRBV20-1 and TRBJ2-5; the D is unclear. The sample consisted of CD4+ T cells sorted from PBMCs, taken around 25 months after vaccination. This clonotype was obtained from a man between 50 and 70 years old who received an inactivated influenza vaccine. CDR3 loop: CSARLPYRQETQYF. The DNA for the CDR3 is TGCAGTGCTAGACTCCCTTATCGTCAAGAGACCCAGTACTTC.